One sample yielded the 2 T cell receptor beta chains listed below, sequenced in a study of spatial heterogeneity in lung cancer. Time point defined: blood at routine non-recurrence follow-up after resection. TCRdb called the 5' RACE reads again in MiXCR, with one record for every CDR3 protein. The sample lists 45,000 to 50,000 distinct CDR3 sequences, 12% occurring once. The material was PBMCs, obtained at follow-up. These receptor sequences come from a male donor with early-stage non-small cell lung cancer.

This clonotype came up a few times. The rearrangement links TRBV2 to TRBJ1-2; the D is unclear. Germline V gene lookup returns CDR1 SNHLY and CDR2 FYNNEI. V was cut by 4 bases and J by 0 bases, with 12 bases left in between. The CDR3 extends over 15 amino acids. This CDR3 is CASSVRRNSNYGYTF. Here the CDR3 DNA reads TGTGCCAGCAGTGTCCGACGGAATTCTAACTATGGCTACACCTTC.

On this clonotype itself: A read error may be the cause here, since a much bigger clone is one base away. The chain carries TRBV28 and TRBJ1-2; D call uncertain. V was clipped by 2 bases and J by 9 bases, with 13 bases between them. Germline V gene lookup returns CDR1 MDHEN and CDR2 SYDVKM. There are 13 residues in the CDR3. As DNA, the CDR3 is TGTGCCAGCAGTTTAAACACACATCATAGCTACACCTTC. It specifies CASSLNTHHSYTF.